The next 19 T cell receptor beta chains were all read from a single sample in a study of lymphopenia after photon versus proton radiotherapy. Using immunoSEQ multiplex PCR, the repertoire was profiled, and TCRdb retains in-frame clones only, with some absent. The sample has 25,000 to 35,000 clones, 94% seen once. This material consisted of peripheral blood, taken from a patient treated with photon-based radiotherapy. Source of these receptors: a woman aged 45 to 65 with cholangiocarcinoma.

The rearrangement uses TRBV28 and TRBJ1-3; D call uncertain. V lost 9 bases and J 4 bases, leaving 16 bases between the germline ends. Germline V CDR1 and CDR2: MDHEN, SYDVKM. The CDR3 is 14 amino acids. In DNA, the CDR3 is TGTGCCAGTGGGCCGGCGCTGGGGGGAAACACCATATATTTT. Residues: CASGPALGGNTIYF.

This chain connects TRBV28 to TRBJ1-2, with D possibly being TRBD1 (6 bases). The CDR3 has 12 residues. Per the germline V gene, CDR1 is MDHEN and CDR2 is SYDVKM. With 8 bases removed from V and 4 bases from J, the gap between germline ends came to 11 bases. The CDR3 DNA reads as TGTGCCAGCGTCAGGGGAATCTATGGCTACACCTTC. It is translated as CASVRGIYGYTF.

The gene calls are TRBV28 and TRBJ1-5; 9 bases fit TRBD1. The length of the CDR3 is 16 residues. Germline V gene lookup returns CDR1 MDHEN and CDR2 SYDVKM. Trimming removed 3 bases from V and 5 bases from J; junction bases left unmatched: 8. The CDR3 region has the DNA TGTGCCAGCAGTTTGTCGTGGGACAGGGAAGATCAGCCCCAGCATTTT. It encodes CASSLSWDREDQPQHF.

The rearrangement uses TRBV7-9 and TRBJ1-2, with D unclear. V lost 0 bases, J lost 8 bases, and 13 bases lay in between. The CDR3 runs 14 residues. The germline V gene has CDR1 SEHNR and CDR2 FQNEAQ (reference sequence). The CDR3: CASSLARGPEGYTF. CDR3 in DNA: TGTGCCAGCAGCTTAGCGAGAGGTCCGGAGGGCTACACCTTC.

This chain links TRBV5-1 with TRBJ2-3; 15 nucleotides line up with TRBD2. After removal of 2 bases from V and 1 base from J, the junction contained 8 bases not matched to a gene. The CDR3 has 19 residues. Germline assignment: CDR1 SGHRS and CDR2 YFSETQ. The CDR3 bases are TGCGCCAGCAGCTTTAGGACTAGCGGGGGGGCCGTAGGCACAGATACGCAGTATTTT. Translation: CASSFRTSGGAVGTDTQYF.

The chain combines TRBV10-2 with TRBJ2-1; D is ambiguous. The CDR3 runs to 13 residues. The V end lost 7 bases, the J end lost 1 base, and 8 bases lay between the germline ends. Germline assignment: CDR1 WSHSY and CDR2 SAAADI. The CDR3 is CASMKGSYNEQFF. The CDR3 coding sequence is TGCGCCAGCATGAAAGGTTCCTACAATGAGCAGTTCTTC.

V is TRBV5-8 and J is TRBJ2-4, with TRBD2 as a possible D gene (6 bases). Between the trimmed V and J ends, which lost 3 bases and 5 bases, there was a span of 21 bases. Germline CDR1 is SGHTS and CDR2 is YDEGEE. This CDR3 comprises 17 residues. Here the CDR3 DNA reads TGTGCCAGCAGCTCGCTCGGAGAGGAGGGTGAGGAAAACATTCAGTACTTC. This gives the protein CASSSLGEEGEENIQYF.

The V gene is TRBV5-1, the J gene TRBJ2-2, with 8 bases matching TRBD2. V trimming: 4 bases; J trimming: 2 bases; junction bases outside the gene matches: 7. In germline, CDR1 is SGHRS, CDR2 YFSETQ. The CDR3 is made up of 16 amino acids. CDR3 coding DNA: TGCGCCAGCAGCCTTAGCGGGGAAGCCAACACCGGGGAGCTGTTTTTT. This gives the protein CASSLSGEANTGELFF.

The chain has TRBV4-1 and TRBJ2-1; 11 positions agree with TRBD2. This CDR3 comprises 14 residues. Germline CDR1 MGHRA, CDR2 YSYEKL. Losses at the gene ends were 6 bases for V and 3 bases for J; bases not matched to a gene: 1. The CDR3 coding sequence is TGCGCCAGCAGACTAGCGGGGGTCTACAATGAGCAGTTCTTC. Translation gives CASRLAGVYNEQFF.

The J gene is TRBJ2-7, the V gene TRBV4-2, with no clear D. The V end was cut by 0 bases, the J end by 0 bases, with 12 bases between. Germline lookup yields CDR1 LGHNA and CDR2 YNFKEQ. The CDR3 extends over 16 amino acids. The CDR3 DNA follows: TGTGCCAGCAGCCAAGACATCGCGGAGAGCTCCTACGAGCAGTACTTC. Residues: CASSQDIAESSYEQYF.

CDR3 coding DNA: TGTGCCAGCAGTTTGGCGGGGGGACGGGAGCTGTTTTTT. Translated, it gives CASSLAGGRELFF. The chain combines TRBV6-1 with TRBJ2-2; 8 bases fit TRBD2. This CDR3 is built from 13 residues. The ends lost 5 bases at V and 9 bases at J; junction bases unmatched: 5. Germline-derived CDR1 and CDR2 are MNHNS and SASEGT.

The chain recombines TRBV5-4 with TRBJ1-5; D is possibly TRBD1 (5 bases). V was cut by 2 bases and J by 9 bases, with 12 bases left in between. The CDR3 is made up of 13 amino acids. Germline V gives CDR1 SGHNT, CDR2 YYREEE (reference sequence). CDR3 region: CASSFQGEGPQHF. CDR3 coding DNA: TGTGCCAGCAGCTTCCAGGGTGAAGGGCCCCAGCATTTT.

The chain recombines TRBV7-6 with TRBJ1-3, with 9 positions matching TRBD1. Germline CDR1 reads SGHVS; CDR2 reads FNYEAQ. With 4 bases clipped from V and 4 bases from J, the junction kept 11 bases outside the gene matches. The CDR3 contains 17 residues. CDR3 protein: CASSSGTGQWGGNTIYF. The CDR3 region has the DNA TGTGCCAGCAGCTCCGGGACAGGGCAGTGGGGAGGAAACACCATATATTTT.

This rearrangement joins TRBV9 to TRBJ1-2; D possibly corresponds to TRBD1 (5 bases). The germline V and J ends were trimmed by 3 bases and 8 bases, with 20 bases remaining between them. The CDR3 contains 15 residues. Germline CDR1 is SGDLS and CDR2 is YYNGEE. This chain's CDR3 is CASSAGDSSGGGYTF. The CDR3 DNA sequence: TGTGCCAGCAGCGCGGGGGACTCGTCGGGTGGCGGCTACACCTTC.

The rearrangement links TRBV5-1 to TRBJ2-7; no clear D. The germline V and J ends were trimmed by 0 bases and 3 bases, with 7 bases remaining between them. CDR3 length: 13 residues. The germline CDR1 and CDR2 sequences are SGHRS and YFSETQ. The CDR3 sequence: CASSLVVNYEQYF. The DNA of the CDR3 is TGCGCCAGCAGCTTGGTGGTCAACTACGAGCAGTACTTC. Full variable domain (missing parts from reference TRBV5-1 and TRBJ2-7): KAGVTQTPRYLIKTRGQQVTLSCSPISGHRSVSWYQQTPGQGLQFLFEYFSETQRNKGNFPGRFSGRQFSNSRSEMNVSTLELGDSALYLCASSLVVNYEQYFGPGTRLTVT.

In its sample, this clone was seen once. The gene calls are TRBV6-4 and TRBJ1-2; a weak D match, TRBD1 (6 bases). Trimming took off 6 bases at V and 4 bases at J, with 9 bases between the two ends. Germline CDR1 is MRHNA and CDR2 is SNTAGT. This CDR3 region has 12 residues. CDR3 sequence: CASSRQVYGYTF. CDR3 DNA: TGTGCCAGCAGCAGACAGGTCTATGGCTACACCTTC.

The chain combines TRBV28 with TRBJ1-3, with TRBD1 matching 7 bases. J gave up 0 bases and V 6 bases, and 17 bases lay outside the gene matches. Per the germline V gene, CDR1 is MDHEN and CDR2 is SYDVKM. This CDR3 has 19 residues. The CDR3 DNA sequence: TGTGCCAGCAGGGGTAACAGGGGACTCCAGATCTACTCTGGAAACACCATATATTTT. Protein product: CASRGNRGLQIYSGNTIYF. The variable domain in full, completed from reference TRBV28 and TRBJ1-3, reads DVKVTQSSRYLVKRTGEKVFLECVQDMDHENMFWYRQDPGLGLRLIYFSYDVKMKEKGDIPEGYSVSREKKERFSLILESASTNQTSMYLCASRGNRGLQIYSGNTIYFGEGSWLTVV.

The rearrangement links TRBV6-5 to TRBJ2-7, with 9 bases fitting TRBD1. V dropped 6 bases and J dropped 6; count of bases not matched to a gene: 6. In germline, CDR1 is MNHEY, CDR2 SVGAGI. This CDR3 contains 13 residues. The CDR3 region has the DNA TGTGCCAGCAGCCTGACAGGGGGGAGCGAGCAGTACTTC. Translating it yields CASSLTGGSEQYF.

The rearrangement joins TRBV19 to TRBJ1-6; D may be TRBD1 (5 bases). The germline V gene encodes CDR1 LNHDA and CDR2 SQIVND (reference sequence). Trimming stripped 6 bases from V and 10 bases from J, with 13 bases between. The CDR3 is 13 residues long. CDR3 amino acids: CASSRGGDSPLHF. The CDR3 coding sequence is TGTGCCAGTAGCCGGGGGGGGGACTCACCCCTCCACTTT. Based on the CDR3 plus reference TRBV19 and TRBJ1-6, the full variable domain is DGGITQSPKYLFRKEGQNVTLSCEQNLNHDAMYWYRQDPGQGLRLIYYSQIVNDFQKGDIAEGYSVSREKKESFPLTVTSAQKNPTAFYLCASSRGGDSPLHFGNGTRLTVT.